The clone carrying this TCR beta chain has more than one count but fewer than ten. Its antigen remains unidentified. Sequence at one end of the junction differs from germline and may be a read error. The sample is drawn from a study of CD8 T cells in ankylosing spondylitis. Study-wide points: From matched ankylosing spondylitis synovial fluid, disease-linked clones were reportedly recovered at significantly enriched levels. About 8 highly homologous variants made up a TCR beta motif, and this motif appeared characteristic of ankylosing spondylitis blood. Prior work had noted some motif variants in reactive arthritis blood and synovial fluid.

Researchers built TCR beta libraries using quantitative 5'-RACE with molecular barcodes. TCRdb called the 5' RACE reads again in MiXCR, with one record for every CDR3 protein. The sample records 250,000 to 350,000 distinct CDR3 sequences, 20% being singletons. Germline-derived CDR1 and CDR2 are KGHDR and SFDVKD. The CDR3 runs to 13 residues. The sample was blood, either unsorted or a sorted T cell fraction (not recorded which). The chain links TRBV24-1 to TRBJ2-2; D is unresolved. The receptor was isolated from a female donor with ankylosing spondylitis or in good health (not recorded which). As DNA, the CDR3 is TGTGCAACCAGTCAAGGGTACACCGGGGAGCTGTTTTTT. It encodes CATSQGYTGELFF.